These 19 T cell receptor beta chains came from one sample sequenced in a study of Graves' ophthalmopathy and Graves' hyperthyroidism (dated by TCRdb to 2016 to 2019). The sample was run on an Illumina HiSeq 2000. For repertoire sequencing, TCR beta CDR3 regions were amplified from RNA transcripts. HTBI primers and the Qiagen OneStep RT-PCR kit were used in a first-round RT-PCR, which was followed by a second-round multiplex PCR, size selection and purification. TCRdb ran its own pipeline on the public reads, namely fastp trimming at Q25 and MiXCR clone calling, and kept in-frame beta chains. When rows share a CDR3 protein, they turn into one entry using the most common DNA and genes. The sample table shows some 1.1 million distinct CDR3 sequences, and less than 45% are seen once. Around 10% of the sample goes to the ten largest clones. Material for sequencing was peripheral blood or thyroid tissue (not recorded which). All receptors derive from an adult man with Graves' hyperthyroidism.

CDR3 amino acids: CAIQSGYSGRYTF. The CDR3 DNA follows: TGTGCCATCCAATCCGGCTACAGTGGGCGATACACCTTC. The V and J genes are TRBV10-3 and TRBJ1-2, with D hard to call. The CDR3 extends over 13 amino acids. V lost 8 bases and J 11 bases, leaving 21 bases between the germline ends. Germline V CDR1 and CDR2: ENHRY, SYGVKD.

This clonotype was recorded many times. This chain uses TRBV7-2 with TRBJ1-3; D is undetermined. Trimming took 1 base from V and 0 from J, leaving 7 bases between them. Germline CDR1 and CDR2: SGHTA and FQGNSA. This CDR3 region has 15 residues. The CDR3 coding sequence is TGTGCCAGCAGCTTAGTGGAGGTCTCTGGAAACACCATATATTTT. Translating gives CASSLVEVSGNTIYF.

Only a few counts were recorded for this clonotype. The chain joins TRBV12-3 or TRBV12-4 to TRBJ1-1; a possible D gene is TRBD1 (5 bases). Trimming shortened V by 6 bases and J by 0 bases, and 8 bases separated the two germline ends. This CDR3 has 13 amino acids. The CDR3 spells CASRRQMNTEAFF. In nucleotides, the CDR3 is TGTGCCAGCAGAAGACAGATGAACACTGAAGCTTTCTTT.

With respect to this clonotype: One end of the junction does not line up with germline, which may come from a read error. This chain links TRBV5-5 with TRBJ1-3; tentatively, D is TRBD1 (5 bases). The germline CDR1 and CDR2 sequences are SGHKS and YYEKEE (reference sequence). The CDR3 length is 15 residues. For the CDR3, the DNA is TGCGCCAGCAAAGACCAGGGTAGCTCTGGAAACACCATATATTTT. This gives the protein CASKDQGSSGNTIYF.

The V gene is TRBV12-3 or TRBV12-4, the J gene TRBJ1-2, with 8 bases lining up with TRBD1. The CDR3 length is 15 residues. The V gene end was trimmed by 5 bases and the J gene end by 4 bases; junction bases not matched to a gene: 9. In DNA, the CDR3 is TGTGCCAGCAGTCCGGGGACAGGCTTCGGCTATGGCTACACCTTC. Translation: CASSPGTGFGYGYTF.

The sample holds a few counts of this clonotype. For the CDR3, the DNA is TGTGCCAGCTCAATAAAAGCAGGGGTCCACGAGCAGTACTTC. It encodes CASSIKAGVHEQYF. The rearrangement joins TRBV18 to TRBJ2-7; D perhaps matches TRBD1 (6 bases). Germline V gives CDR1 KGHSH, CDR2 LQKENI. Trimming stripped 5 bases from V and 5 bases from J, with 16 bases between. This CDR3 comprises 14 residues.

This clonotype was detected only once. The rearrangement uses TRBV11-2 and TRBJ2-7; D call uncertain. Trimming shortened V by 7 bases and J by 3 bases, and 16 bases separated the two germline ends. Germline-derived CDR1 and CDR2 are SGHAT and FQNNGV. The CDR3 has 14 residues. The CDR3 region has the DNA TGTGCCAGCACAGAGGCGGCCAGTTTCTACGAGCAGTACTTC. Translating it yields CASTEAASFYEQYF.

V gene TRBV5-6 combines with J gene TRBJ2-7; 10 bases are a match to TRBD1. V was clipped by 3 bases and J by 5 bases; unmatched bases: 11. Per germline, CDR1 SGHDT and CDR2 YYEEEE. The CDR3 has 16 amino acids. The CDR3 protein is CASSSDGTGVIDEQYF. As DNA, the CDR3 is TGTGCCAGCAGCTCCGACGGGACAGGGGTTATCGACGAGCAGTACTTC.

This clonotype was counted a single time. The chain couples TRBV29-1 to TRBJ1-6; D not resolved. V dropped 3 bases and J dropped 4 bases, with 7 bases sitting between them. The CDR3 extends over 13 amino acids. Germline CDR1 reads SQVTM; CDR2 reads ANQGSEA. The CDR3 coding sequence is TGCAGCGTTGATGAGGAATATAATTCACCCCTCCACTTT. Its protein is CSVDEEYNSPLHF.

A note on this clonotype: The CDR3 end shows no conserved phenylalanine or tryptophan, and so a read error is likely. The limits of the CDR3 on the DNA are not certain, so only TCRdb's listed CDR3 is given. This chain joins TRBV7-2 and TRBJ1-1. The germline V gene has CDR1 SGHTA and CDR2 FQGNSA. The CDR3 spans 13 amino acids, including both terminal residues. The CDR3 region is CASSLVWGSGVNY.

A word on this clonotype: A much larger clone sits a single nucleotide away, making a read error possible. The chain couples TRBV9 to TRBJ1-1; 9 nucleotides match TRBD1. CDR1 is SGDLS and CDR2 is YYNGEE in the germline V gene. The V segment lost 6 bases and the J segment 4 bases; nucleotides outside the gene matches: 13. The CDR3 sequence is 16 residues long. For the CDR3, the DNA is TGTGCCAGCACCCAAGAACGTGGACAGGGGCCCACTGAAGCTTTCTTT. Residues: CASTQERGQGPTEAFF.

This rearrangement joins TRBV25-1 to TRBJ1-2; possibly TRBD1 for D (6 bases). The CDR3 spans 13 residues. CDR1 MGHDK and CDR2 SYGVNS come from the germline V gene. The ends were cut back, 5 bases at V and 7 bases at J, with 14 bases in the middle. The DNA of the CDR3 is TGTGCCAGCAGTTGGGGGCCTTCTGGTGGCTACACCTTC. It translates to CASSWGPSGGYTF.

This clonotype was seen many times. This chain uses TRBV12-3 or TRBV12-4 with TRBJ1-5; D is undetermined. V was pared by 6 bases and J by 8 bases, with 14 bases between. The CDR3 runs to 13 residues. The CDR3 sequence is CASREGIHKPQHF. CDR3 DNA sequence: TGTGCCAGCAGAGAGGGCATCCATAAGCCCCAGCATTTT.

This rearrangement joins TRBV25-1 to TRBJ2-7, with D perhaps TRBD2 (6 bases). Trimming removed 6 bases at V and 9 bases at J, with 27 bases between. This CDR3 has 16 amino acids. Germline values: CDR1 MGHDK, CDR2 SYGVNS. The CDR3 sequence is CASSLGIGRTGRGQYF. CDR3 DNA sequence: TGTGCCAGCAGCTTGGGCATCGGAAGGACCGGGCGGGGGCAGTACTTC.

CDR3 amino acids: CASSFLRDRGDEQYF. The CDR3 DNA follows: TGCGCCAGCAGTTTCCTTCGGGACAGGGGAGACGAGCAGTACTTC. The gene calls are TRBV5-1 and TRBJ2-7; 10 bases agree with TRBD1. CDR1 is SGHRS, CDR2 YFSETQ, per germline. This CDR3 has 15 residues. V shed 5 bases, J shed 5 bases, and the junction held 10 bases outside the gene matches.

In this sample, this clonotype turned up many times. V gene TRBV7-3 combines with J gene TRBJ1-4, with 8 bases that match TRBD1. V was pared by 5 bases and J by 8 bases, with 7 bases of the junction left unmatched. CDR3 length: 14 amino acids. Germline V gives CDR1 SGHTA, CDR2 FQGTGA. In DNA, the CDR3 is TGTGCCAGCAGCGTGACAGGGGATTCGGAAAAACTGTTTTTT. Protein product: CASSVTGDSEKLFF.

This clonotype was recorded at least ten times. DNA for the CDR3: TGCAGCGTTGCGTACAGGGTTTTGGGCGAGCAGTACTTC. Its translation is CSVAYRVLGEQYF. The chain uses TRBV29-1 and TRBJ2-7, with a possible D match to TRBD1 (6 bases). The V gene's germline CDR1 is SQVTM and CDR2 ANQGSEA. V lost 4 bases and J 6 bases, leaving 16 bases between the germline ends. The CDR3 is 13 residues long.

J is TRBJ2-3 and V is TRBV4-1, with D hard to call. The CDR3 extends over 15 amino acids. The germline V gene encodes CDR1 MGHRA and CDR2 YSYEKL. V dropped 4 bases and J dropped 0 bases, with 11 bases sitting between them. The CDR3 nucleotides are TGCGCCAGCAGCCCCCTTGGAGCTAGCACAGATACGCAGTATTTT. Translating it yields CASSPLGASTDTQYF.

This clonotype was observed at least ten times. The chain combines TRBV7-8 with TRBJ1-5, with D maybe TRBD1 (5 bases). Germline values: CDR1 SGHVS, CDR2 FQNEAQ. The CDR3 contains 17 residues. V lost 2 bases and J 7 bases, leaving 21 bases between the germline ends. This CDR3 is CASSLHRLLGEGQPQHF. The CDR3 DNA follows: TGTGCCAGCAGCTTACACCGTCTTTTAGGGGAGGGCCAGCCCCAGCATTTT.